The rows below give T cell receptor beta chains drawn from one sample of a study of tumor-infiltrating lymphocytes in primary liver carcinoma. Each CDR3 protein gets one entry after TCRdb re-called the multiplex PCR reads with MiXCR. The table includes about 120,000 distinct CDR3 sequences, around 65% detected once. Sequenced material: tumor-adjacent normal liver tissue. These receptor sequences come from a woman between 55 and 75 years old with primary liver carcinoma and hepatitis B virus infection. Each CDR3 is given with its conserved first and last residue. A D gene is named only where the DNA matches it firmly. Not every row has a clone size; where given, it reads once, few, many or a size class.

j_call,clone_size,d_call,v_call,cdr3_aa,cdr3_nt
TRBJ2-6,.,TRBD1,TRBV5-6,CASGLTWDSTFLLTF,TGTGCCAGCGGCTTGACTTGGGACAGTACTTTCTTGCTGACTTTC
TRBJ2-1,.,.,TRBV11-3,CASGPNGSPIHEQFF,TGTGCCAGCGGTCCTAACGGGAGCCCGATCCATGAGCAGTTCTTC
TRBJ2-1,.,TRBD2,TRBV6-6,CASSYPTSGGPYNYQFF,TGTGCCAGCAGTTATCCGACTAGCGGGGGTCCCTACAATTATCAGTTCTTC
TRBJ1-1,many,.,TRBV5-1,CASSLIQGNTEAFF,TGCGCCAGCAGCTTGATTCAGGGAAACACTGAAGCTTTCTTT
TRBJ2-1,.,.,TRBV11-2,CARSLDRPNNEQFF,TGCGCGAGGAGCTTAGATAGGCCCAACAATGAGCAGTTCTTC
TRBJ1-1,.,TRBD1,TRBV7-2,CASSLGTGRGNTEAFF,TGTGCCAGCAGCTTAGGGACAGGGAGGGGTAACACTGAAGCTTTCTTT
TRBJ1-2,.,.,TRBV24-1,CATSPLSRSYTF,TGTGCCACCAGTCCACTCTCGAGGAGCTACACCTTC
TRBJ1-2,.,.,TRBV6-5,CASSHGTGYGYIF,TGTGCCAGCAGTCATGGGACGGGCTATGGCTACATCTTC
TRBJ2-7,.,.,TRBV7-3,CASTLNRVHEHYF,TGTGCCAGTACCTTAAATCGGGTTCACGAGCACTACTTC
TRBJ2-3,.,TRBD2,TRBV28,CASSLAIRGRPSTDTQYF,TGTGCCAGCAGTCTAGCCATCCGCGGGAGGCCTAGCACAGATACGCAGTATTTT
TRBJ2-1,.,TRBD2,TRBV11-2,CAGSRLASGYNEQLF,TGTGCCGGCAGCCGACTAGCGTCAGGATACAATGAGCAGCTCTTC
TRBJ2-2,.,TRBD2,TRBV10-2,CATKLGGELLF,TGCGCCACCAAGCTGGGGGGGGAGCTGCTTTTT
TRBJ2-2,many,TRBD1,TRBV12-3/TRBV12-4,CASSSTQGAGELFF,TGTGCCAGCAGTTCAACACAGGGGGCCGGGGAGCTGTTTTTT
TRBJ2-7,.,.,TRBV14,CASNQGRVTYEQYF,TGTGCCAGCAACCAAGGACGAGTGACGTACGAGCAGTACTTC
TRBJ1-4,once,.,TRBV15,CATSRDRGGRRFF,TGTGCCACCAGCAGAGATCGAGGGGGGCGTCGGTTTTTT
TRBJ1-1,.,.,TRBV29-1,CSVYPGTMYTEAFF,TGCAGCGTTTACCCCGGGACAATGTACACTGAAGCTTTCTTT
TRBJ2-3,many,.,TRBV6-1,CASSGGDTQYF,TGTGCCAGCAGTGGTGGAGATACGCAGTATTTT
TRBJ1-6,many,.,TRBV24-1,CATSDMGLPPWNSPLHF,TGTGCCACCAGTGATATGGGACTTCCCCCGTGGAATTCACCCCTCCACTTT
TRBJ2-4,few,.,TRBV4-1,CASSQSPSAMSKNIQYF,TGCGCCAGCAGTCAAAGTCCTAGCGCAATGTCCAAAAACATTCAGTACTTC
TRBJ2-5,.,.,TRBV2,CASREQETQYF,TGTGCCAGCAGGGAACAAGAGACCCAGTACTTC
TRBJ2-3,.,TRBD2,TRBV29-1,CSVEGGRFADTQYF,TGCAGCGTTGAAGGCGGGAGGTTCGCAGATACGCAGTATTTT
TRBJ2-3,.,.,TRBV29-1,CSGMALDPVQYF,TGCAGCGGTATGGCACTAGACCCGGTGCAGTATTTT
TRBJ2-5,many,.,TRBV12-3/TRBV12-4,CASSFVSTGETQYF,TGTGCCAGCAGTTTCGTCTCTACCGGAGAGACCCAGTACTTC
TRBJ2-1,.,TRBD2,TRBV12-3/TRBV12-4,CASKTLAGNNEQFF,TGTGCTAGCAAGACACTAGCGGGAAACAATGAGCAGTTCTTC
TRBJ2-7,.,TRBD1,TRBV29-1,CSVQGAIPNEQYF,TGCAGCGTTCAGGGGGCTATTCCCAACGAGCAGTACTTC
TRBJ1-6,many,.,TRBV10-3,CAISDQGNTPLHF,TGTGCCATCAGTGACCAGGGAAACACACCCCTCCACTTT
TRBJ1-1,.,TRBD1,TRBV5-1,CASSLESGGATEAFF,TGCGCCAGCAGCTTGGAATCAGGGGGTGCCACTGAAGCTTTCTTT
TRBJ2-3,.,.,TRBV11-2,CASSLGGIITDKQYF,TGTGCCAGTAGCTTGGGCGGGATCATCACAGATAAGCAATATTTT
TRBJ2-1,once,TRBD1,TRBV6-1,CASAAWTGGFGDEQFF,TGTGCCAGCGCCGCCTGGACAGGGGGATTTGGCGATGAGCAGTTTTTC
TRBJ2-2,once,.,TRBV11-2,CANSPSTGNTGELFF,TGTGCTAACAGCCCTAGTACGGGGAACACCGGGGAACTGTTTTTT
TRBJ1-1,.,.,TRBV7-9,CASSPLGGWAFF,TGTGCCAGCAGCCCCCTGGGGGGATGGGCTTTCTTT
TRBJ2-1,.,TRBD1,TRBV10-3,CAISTTGSYNGRFF,TGTGCCATCAGTACGACAGGGTCCTACAATGGGCGGTTCTTC
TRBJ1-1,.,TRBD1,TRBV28,CASSLGYGTGATEAFF,TGTGCCAGCAGTTTAGGGTATGGGACAGGGGCCACTGAAGCTTTCTTT
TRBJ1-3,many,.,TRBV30,CAWTSDGISGNTIYF,TGTGCCTGGACCTCGGACGGCATTTCTGGAAACACCATATATTTT
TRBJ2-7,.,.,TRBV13,CANSSTWGIYEQYF,TGTGCCAACAGCTCGACATGGGGGATCTATGAGCAGTACTTC
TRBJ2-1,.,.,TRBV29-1,CSVGKGNERFF,.
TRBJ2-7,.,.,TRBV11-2,CASSKRPYSARGPREQYF,TGTGCCAGCAGCAAACGCCCCTACTCAGCGCGAGGGCCAAGGGAGCAGTACTTC
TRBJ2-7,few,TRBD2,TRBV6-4,CTSGRGTSGRDNKQYF,TGTACCAGCGGCCGCGGGACTAGCGGGAGAGACAACAAGCAGTACTTC
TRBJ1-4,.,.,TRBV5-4,CTNSLYGTNEKLFF,TGTACCAACAGCTTGTACGGGACTAATGAAAAACTGTTTTTT
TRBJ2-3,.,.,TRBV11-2,CASSLGRGDKQYF,TGTGCCAGCAGTTTAGGTCGAGGAGATAAGCAGTATTTT
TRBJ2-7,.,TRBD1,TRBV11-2,CANSSGQSYEQYF,TGTGCCAACAGCTCGGGACAGTCCTACGAGCAATACTTC
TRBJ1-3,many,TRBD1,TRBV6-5,CASTDRSNSGNTIYF,TGTGCCAGCACGGACAGGTCGAACTCTGGAAACACCATATATTTT
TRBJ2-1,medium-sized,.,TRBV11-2,CASRLDTDNEQFF,TGTGCCAGCCGGCTCGATACGGACAATGAGCAGTTCTTC
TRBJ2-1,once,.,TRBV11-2,CASSLGPSSGQSF,TGTGCCAGCAGCTTAGGCCCGTCCAGTGGGCAGTCCTTC
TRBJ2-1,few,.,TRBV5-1,CASFHIPDRSSYNEQFF,TGCGCCAGCTTCCACATCCCGGACAGAAGCTCCTACAATGAGCAGTTCTTC
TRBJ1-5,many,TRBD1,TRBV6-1,CASSTRTGEGYSNQPQHF,TGTGCCAGCAGTACCCGGACAGGCGAGGGTTATAGCAATCAGCCCCAGCATTTT